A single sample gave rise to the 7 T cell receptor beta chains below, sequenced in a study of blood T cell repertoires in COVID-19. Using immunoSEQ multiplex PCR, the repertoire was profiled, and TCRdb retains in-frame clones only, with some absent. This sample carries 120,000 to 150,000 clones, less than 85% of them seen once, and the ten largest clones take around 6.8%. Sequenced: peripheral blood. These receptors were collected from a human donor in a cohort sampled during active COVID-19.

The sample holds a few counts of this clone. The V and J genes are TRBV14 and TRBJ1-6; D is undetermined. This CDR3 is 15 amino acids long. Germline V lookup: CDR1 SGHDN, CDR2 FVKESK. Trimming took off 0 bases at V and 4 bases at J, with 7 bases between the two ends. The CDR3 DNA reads TGTGCCAGCAGCCAAGATCGACTGTATAATTCACCCCTCCACTTT. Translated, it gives CASSQDRLYNSPLHF.

The CDR3: CASSHGLGAYEQYF. The CDR3, as DNA: TGTGCCAGCAGCCACGGACTAGGTGCCTACGAGCAGTACTTC. The chain recombines TRBV3-1 (or the pseudogene TRBV3-2) with TRBJ2-7, with 7 nucleotides matching TRBD2. The germline gives CDR1 LGHDT, CDR2 YNNKEL (reference sequence). The V and J ends lost 3 bases and 2 bases, in that order; junction bases with no gene match: 4. CDR3 size: 14 residues.

The CDR3 DNA reads TGTGCCAGCAGCATACTCGGGACAGGGGGCAACGAGCAGTACTTC. It is translated as CASSILGTGGNEQYF. The V gene is TRBV7-2, the J gene TRBJ2-7, with 12 bases identical to TRBD1. The CDR3 totals 15 residues. Trimming at V came to 5 bases and at J to 5 bases, leaving 7 bases not matched to a gene. The germline V gene encodes CDR1 SGHTA and CDR2 FQGNSA.

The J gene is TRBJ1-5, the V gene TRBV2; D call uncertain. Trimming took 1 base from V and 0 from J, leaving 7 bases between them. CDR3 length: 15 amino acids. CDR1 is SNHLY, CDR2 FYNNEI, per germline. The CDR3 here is CASSEGRISNQPQHF. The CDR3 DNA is TGTGCCAGCAGTGAAGGCAGGATTAGCAATCAGCCCCAGCATTTT.

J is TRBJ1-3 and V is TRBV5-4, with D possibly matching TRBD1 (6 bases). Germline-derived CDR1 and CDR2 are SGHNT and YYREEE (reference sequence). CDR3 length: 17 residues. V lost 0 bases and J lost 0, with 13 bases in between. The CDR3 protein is CASSLAPGHNSGNTIYF. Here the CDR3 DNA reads TGTGCCAGCAGCTTGGCCCCGGGACACAACTCTGGAAACACCATATATTTT.

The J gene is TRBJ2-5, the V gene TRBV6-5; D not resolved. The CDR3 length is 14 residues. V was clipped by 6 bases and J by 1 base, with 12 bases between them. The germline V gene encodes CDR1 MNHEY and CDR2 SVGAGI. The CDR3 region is CASSSLTAQETQYF. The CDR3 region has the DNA TGTGCCAGCAGCTCGCTAACTGCCCAAGAGACCCAGTACTTC.

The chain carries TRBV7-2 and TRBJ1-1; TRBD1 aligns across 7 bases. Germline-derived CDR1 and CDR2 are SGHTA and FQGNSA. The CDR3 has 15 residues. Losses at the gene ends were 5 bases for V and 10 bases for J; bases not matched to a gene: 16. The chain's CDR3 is CASSPAGGTVIRAFF. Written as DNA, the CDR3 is TGTGCCAGCAGCCCTGCCGGCGGGACAGTCATCCGAGCTTTCTTT.